The following is a T cell receptor (beta chain) sequence with its context. The antigen is not known. Profiling relied on immunoSEQ multiplex PCR, and the TCRdb table lists in-frame clones only, not all of them. Of about 2 million clones in the sample, approximately 94% are singletons; the top ten hold about 1.1%. The data belong to a study of shared clonotypes between healthy human individuals. Study summary: Two women and a few men aged 18 to 49 served as donors. For every donor, three CD4 naive, three CD4 memory, two CD8 naive and one CD8 memory plates were used.

Points from the study as a whole: Compared with clonotypes that all four donors shared, non-shared clonotypes had lower generation probabilities. Researchers sampled blood only, noting tissue repertoires likely differ.

With V trimmed by 4 bases and J by 2 bases, 17 bases remained unmatched. The V gene's germline CDR1 is SGDLS and CDR2 YYNGEE. The CDR3 is 19 amino acids. Naive CD8 cells lacked CD45RO and underwent positive selection for CCR7, leaving out terminally differentiated effector memory CD45RA+ cells. Sequenced input: naive CD8+ T cells sorted from blood. The TCR comes from a man aged 18-30 years in good health. The rearrangement joins TRBV9 to TRBJ2-3, with 9 bases fitting TRBD2. CDR3 protein: CASSTLAGSFSAPTDTQYF. Here the CDR3 DNA reads TGTGCCAGCAGCACCCTAGCGGGATCCTTTTCCGCCCCCACAGATACGCAGTATTTT.